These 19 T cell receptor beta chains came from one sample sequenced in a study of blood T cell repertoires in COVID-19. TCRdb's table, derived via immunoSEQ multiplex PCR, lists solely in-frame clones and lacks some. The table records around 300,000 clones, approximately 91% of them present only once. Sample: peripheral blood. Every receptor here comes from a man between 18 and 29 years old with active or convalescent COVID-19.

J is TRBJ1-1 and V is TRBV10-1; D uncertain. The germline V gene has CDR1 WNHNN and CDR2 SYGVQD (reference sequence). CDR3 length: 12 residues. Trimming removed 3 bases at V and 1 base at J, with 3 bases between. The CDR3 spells CASSDQNTEAFF. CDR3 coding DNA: TGCGCCAGCAGTGACCAGAACACTGAAGCTTTCTTT.

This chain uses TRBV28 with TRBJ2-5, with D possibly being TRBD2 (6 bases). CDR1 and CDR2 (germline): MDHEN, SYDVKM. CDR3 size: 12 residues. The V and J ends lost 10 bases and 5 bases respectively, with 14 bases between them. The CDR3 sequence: CATRETRETQYF. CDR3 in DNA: TGTGCCACCCGTGAGACTAGGGAGACCCAGTACTTC. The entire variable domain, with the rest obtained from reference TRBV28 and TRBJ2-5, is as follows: DVKVTQSSRYLVKRTGEKVFLECVQDMDHENMFWYRQDPGLGLRLIYFSYDVKMKEKGDIPEGYSVSREKKERFSLILESASTNQTSMYLCATRETRETQYFGPGTRLLVL.

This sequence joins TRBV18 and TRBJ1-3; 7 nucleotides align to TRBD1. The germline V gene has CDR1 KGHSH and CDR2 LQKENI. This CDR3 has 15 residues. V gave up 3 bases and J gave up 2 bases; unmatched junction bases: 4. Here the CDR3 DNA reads TGTGCCAGCTCACCGTTCGACAGGGCTGGAAACACCATATATTTT. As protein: CASSPFDRAGNTIYF.

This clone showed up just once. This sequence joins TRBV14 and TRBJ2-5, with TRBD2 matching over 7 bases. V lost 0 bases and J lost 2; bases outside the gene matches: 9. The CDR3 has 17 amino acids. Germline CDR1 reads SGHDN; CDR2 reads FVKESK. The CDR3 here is CASSQELGTNPQETQYF. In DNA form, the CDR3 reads TGTGCCAGCAGCCAAGAACTAGGGACTAACCCACAAGAGACCCAGTACTTC. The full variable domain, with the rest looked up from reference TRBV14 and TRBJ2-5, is EAGVTQFPSHSVIEKGQTVTLRCDPISGHDNLYWYRRVMGKEIKFLLHFVKESKQDESGMPNNRFLAERTGGTYSTLKVQPAELEDSGVYFCASSQELGTNPQETQYFGPGTRLLVL.

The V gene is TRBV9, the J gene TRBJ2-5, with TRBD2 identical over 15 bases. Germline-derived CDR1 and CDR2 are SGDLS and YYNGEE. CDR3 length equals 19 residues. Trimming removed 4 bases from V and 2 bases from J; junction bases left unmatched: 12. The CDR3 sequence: CASSTQGLAGGTLQETQYF. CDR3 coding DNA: TGTGCCAGCAGCACCCAGGGACTAGCGGGGGGTACCCTTCAAGAGACCCAGTACTTC.

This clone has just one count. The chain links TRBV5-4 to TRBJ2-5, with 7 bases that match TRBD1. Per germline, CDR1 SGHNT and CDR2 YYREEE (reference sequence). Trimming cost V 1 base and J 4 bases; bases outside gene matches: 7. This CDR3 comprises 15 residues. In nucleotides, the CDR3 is TGTGCCAGCAGCTTGTCATTAGGGGGCGGAGAGACCCAGTACTTC. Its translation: CASSLSLGGGETQYF.

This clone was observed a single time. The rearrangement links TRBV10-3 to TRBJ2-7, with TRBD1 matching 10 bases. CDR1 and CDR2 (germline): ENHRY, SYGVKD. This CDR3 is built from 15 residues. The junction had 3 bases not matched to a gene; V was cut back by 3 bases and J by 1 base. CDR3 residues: CAISERTGGSYEQYF. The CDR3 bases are TGTGCCATCAGTGAAAGGACAGGGGGATCCTACGAGCAGTACTTC.

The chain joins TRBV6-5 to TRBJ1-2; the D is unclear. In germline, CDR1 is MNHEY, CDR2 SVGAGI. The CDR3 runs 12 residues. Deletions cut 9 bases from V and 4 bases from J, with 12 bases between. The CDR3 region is CASGPGFYGYTF. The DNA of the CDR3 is TGTGCCAGTGGCCCCGGGTTCTATGGCTACACCTTC.

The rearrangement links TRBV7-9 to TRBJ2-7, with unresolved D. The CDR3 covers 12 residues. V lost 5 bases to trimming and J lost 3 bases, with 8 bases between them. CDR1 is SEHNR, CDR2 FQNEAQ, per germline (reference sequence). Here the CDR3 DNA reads TGTGCCAGCAGCCCCGTACTCTACGAGCAGTACTTC. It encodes CASSPVLYEQYF. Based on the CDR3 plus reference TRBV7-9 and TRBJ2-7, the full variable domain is DTGVSQNPRHKITKRGQNVTFRCDPISEHNRLYWYRQTLGQGPEFLTYFQNEAQLEKSRLLSDRFSAERPKGSFSTLEIQRTEQGDSAMYLCASSPVLYEQYFGPGTRLTVT.

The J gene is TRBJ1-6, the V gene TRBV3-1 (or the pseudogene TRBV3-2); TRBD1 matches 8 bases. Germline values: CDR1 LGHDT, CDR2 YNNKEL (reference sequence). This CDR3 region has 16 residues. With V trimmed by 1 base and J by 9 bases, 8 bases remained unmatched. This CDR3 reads CASSQGGAGGGSPLHF. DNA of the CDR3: TGTGCCAGCAGCCAAGGGGGAGCAGGGGGCGGTTCACCCCTCCACTTT.

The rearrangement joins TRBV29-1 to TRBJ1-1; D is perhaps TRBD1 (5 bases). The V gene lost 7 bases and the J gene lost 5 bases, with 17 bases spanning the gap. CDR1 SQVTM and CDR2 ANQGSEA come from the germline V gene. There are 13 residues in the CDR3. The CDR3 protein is CSARDSQWTEAFF. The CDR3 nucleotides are TGCAGCGCCCGGGACTCCCAGTGGACTGAAGCTTTCTTT. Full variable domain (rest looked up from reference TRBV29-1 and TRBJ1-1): SAVISQKPSRDICQRGTSLTIQCQVDSQVTMMFWYRQQPGQSLTLIATANQGSEATYESGFVIDKFPISRPNLTFSTLTVSNMSPEDSSIYLCSARDSQWTEAFFGQGTRLTVV.

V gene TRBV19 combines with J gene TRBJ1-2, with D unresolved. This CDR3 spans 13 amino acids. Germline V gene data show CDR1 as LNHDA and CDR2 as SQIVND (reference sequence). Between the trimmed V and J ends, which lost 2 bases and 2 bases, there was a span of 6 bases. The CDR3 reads CASSITENYGYTF. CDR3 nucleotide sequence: TGTGCCAGTAGTATAACAGAAAACTATGGCTACACCTTC.

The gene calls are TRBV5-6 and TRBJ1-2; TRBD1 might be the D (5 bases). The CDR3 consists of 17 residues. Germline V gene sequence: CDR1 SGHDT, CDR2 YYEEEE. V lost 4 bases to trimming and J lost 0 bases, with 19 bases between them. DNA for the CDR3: TGTGCCAGCAGCCCCCTCCTTGGAGGGGCAACTAACTATGGCTACACCTTC. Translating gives CASSPLLGGATNYGYTF.

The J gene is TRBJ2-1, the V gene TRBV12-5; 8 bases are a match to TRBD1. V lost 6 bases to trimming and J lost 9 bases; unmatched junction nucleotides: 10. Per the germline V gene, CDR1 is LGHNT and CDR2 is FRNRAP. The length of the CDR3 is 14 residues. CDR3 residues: CASGATGVEGEQFF. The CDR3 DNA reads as TGTGCTAGTGGAGCGACAGGGGTAGAGGGTGAGCAGTTCTTC.

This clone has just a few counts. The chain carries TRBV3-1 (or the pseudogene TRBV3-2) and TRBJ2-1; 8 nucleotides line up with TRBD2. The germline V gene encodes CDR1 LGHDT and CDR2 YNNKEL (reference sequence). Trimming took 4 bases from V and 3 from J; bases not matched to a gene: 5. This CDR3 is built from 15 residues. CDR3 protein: CASSPSGGHYNEQFF. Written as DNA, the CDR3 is TGTGCCAGCAGCCCAAGCGGGGGCCACTACAATGAGCAGTTCTTC.

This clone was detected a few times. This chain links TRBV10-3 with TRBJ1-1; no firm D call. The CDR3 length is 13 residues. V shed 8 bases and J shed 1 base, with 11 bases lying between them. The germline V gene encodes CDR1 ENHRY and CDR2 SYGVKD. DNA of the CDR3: TGTGCCATCTCGCCGAGAGAGAACACTGAAGCTTTCTTT. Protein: CAISPRENTEAFF.

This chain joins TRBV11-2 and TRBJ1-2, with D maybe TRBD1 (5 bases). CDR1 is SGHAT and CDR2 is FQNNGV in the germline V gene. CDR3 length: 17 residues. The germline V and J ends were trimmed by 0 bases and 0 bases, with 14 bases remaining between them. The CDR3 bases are TGTGCCAGCAGCTTAGATCGTTTCCTGACAGCTAACTATGGCTACACCTTC. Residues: CASSLDRFLTANYGYTF.

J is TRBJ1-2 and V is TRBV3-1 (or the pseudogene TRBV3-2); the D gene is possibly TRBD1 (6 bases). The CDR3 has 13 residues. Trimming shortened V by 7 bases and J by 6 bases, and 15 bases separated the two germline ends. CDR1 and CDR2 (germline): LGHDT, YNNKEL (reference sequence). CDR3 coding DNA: TGTGCCAGCACCACAGCCCAGGGGAATGGCTACACCTTC. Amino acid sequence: CASTTAQGNGYTF.

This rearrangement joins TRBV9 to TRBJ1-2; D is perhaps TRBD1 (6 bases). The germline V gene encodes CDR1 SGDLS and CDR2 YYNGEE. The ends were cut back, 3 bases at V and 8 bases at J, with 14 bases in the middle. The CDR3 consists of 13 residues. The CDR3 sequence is CASSAEQGGGYTF. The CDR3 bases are TGTGCCAGCAGCGCTGAACAGGGAGGGGGCTACACCTTC.